This T cell receptor (beta chain) originates from a study of blood T cell repertoires in COVID-19. Across the study: Both acute and convalescent COVID-19 samples were obtained from the United States, Italy and Spain.

Sequencing used immunoSEQ multiplex PCR; TCRdb keeps in-frame clones, though not all of them. This table holds tens of thousands of clones, 75% to 90% found once. Sequencing was done on a sample of peripheral blood. The sequence was collected from a human donor with acute or convalescent COVID-19. The donor label of this sample is uncertain.

The CDR3 region has the DNA TGTGCCAGCAGTAAGGGGGCGTGGACAGATACGCAGTATTTT. Protein: CASSKGAWTDTQYF. The V and J genes are TRBV28 and TRBJ2-3; TRBD1 matches at 7 bases. The CDR3 is 14 amino acids. Looked up from germline, CDR1 is MDHEN and CDR2 is SYDVKM. Trimming removed 5 bases from V and 3 bases from J; junction bases left unmatched: 5.